The 16 T cell receptor beta chains below come from one sample, sequenced in a study of shared clonotypes between healthy human individuals (dated by TCRdb to about 2020). Libraries were constructed by the immunoSEQ multiplex PCR assay. In its TCRdb copy, this immuneACCESS table keeps in-frame sequences only and misses some clones. Where compared with another copy, unresolved V genes explain less than half of these, and the others have no known cause. For this sample the table gives about 2 million clones, of which roughly 95% were detected only once. The top ten constitute 0.13% of the sample. Material: naive CD4+ T cells sorted from blood. According to the study, the label for this sample's cell subset or site signals: CD45RA+ positively selected. The receptors originated from a man aged 18 to 35 in good health.

The chain employs TRBV2 and TRBJ1-5; D might be TRBD1 (5 bases). The CDR3 spans 14 residues. The germline CDR1 and CDR2 sequences are SNHLY and FYNNEI. Trimming took 6 bases from V and 7 from J, leaving 16 bases between them. The chain's CDR3 is CASRVSAGKQPQHF. CDR3 DNA: TGTGCCAGCAGGGTGTCGGCAGGGAAACAGCCCCAGCATTTT.

The V call is TRBV30, the J call TRBJ1-3, with D tentatively TRBD1 (6 bases). This CDR3 contains 16 residues. V lost 0 bases and J 0 bases, leaving 12 bases between the germline ends. Germline V CDR1 and CDR2: GTSNPN, SVGIG (reference sequence). This chain's CDR3 is CAWSVPYRDSGNTIYF. DNA of the CDR3: TGTGCCTGGAGTGTCCCCTACAGGGACTCTGGAAACACCATATATTTT.

The gene calls are TRBV29-1 and TRBJ2-1; D is ambiguous. Between the trimmed V and J ends, which lost 3 bases and 0 bases, there was a span of 15 bases. The germline gives CDR1 SQVTM, CDR2 ANQGSEA. This CDR3 comprises 16 residues. CDR3 nucleotide sequence: TGCAGCGTTGAGGAGCCCACCTGGTACTCCTACAATGAGCAGTTCTTC. It yields the protein CSVEEPTWYSYNEQFF.

In its sample, this clone was seen once. The chain joins TRBV19 to TRBJ1-6; TRBD1 aligns across 7 bases. The germline V gene encodes CDR1 LNHDA and CDR2 SQIVND (reference sequence). This CDR3 has 16 amino acids. V lost 8 bases and J lost 8; bases outside the gene matches: 15. CDR3 sequence reads: CASQPRQGKGDSPLHF. CDR3 sequence (DNA): TGTGCCAGTCAGCCACGACAGGGCAAAGGGGATTCACCCCTCCACTTT. Full variable domain (remainder filled in from reference TRBV19 and TRBJ1-6): DGGITQSPKYLFRKEGQNVTLSCEQNLNHDAMYWYRQDPGQGLRLIYYSQIVNDFQKGDIAEGYSVSREKKESFPLTVTSAQKNPTAFYLCASQPRQGKGDSPLHFGNGTRLTVT.

This sequence joins TRBV11-3 and TRBJ2-3; 14 nucleotides agree with TRBD2. Germline V lookup: CDR1 SGHNT, CDR2 YENEEA. CDR3 size: 14 residues. J gave up 10 bases and V 5 bases, and 5 bases lay outside the gene matches. The CDR3 loop is CASSLGLAGAPQYF. CDR3 sequence (DNA): TGTGCCAGCAGCCTGGGACTAGCGGGAGCTCCGCAGTATTTT.

The rearrangement uses TRBV6-5 and TRBJ2-7; 7 positions match TRBD2. The trim removed 7 bases at V and 2 bases at J, leaving 8 bases unmatched. Germline V gene sequence: CDR1 MNHEY, CDR2 SVGAGI. This CDR3 has 14 amino acids. The CDR3 loop is CASKGEGGAYEQYF. CDR3 in DNA: TGTGCCAGCAAAGGGGAGGGTGGGGCCTACGAGCAGTACTTC.

The chain combines TRBV5-1 with TRBJ1-1, with D unclear. The CDR3 totals 14 residues. Germline assignment: CDR1 SGHRS and CDR2 YFSETQ. Trimming left V 0 bases short and J 2 bases short, with 8 bases between. CDR3: CASSLEQINTEAFF. CDR3 nucleotide sequence: TGCGCCAGCAGCTTGGAACAAATTAACACTGAAGCTTTCTTT.

This clone was observed once. This chain links TRBV9 with TRBJ2-3; TRBD1 matches 11 bases. Per the germline V gene, CDR1 is SGDLS and CDR2 is YYNGEE. This CDR3 has 16 amino acids. The J segment lost 6 bases and the V segment lost 4 bases, leaving 10 bases of the junction unmatched. CDR3 amino acids: CASSSAGTGGYDTQYF. The DNA of the CDR3 is TGTGCCAGCAGCTCAGCCGGGACAGGGGGGTACGATACGCAGTATTTT.

The gene calls are TRBV5-4 and TRBJ1-6, with D unclear. This CDR3 contains 17 residues. Germline V gene lookup returns CDR1 SGHNT and CDR2 YYREEE (reference sequence). V dropped 3 bases and J dropped 10 bases, with 23 bases sitting between them. CDR3 amino acids: CASSSGGWSEIRSPLHF. The CDR3, as DNA: TGTGCCAGCAGCTCTGGAGGGTGGAGCGAGATCCGCTCACCCCTCCACTTT.

The CDR3 loop is CASSHGGPNTGELFF. CDR3 sequence (DNA): TGTGCCAGCAGCCACGGGGGCCCGAACACCGGGGAGCTGTTTTTT. The rearrangement joins TRBV9 to TRBJ2-2; D assignment may be TRBD1 or TRBD2 (6 bases each). V lost 4 bases to trimming and J lost 0 bases, with 10 bases between them. Germline V gene data show CDR1 as SGDLS and CDR2 as YYNGEE. The CDR3 loop spans 15 amino acids. The complete variable domain, with remaining parts taken from reference TRBV9 and TRBJ2-2, reads DSGVTQTPKHLITATGQRVTLRCSPRSGDLSVYWYQQSLDQGLQFLIQYYNGEERAKGNILERFSAQQFPDLHSELNLSSLELGDSALYFCASSHGGPNTGELFFGEGSRLTVL.

The V call is TRBV2, the J call TRBJ1-6, with D perhaps TRBD1 (5 bases). The CDR3 extends over 15 amino acids. V shed 5 bases and J shed 9 bases, with 17 bases lying between them. Germline V gives CDR1 SNHLY, CDR2 FYNNEI. CDR3: CASSHSDSSGSPLHF. In nucleotides, the CDR3 is TGTGCCAGCAGTCATTCAGACAGCAGTGGTTCACCCCTCCACTTT.

Concerning this clone itself: Other nucleotide sequences from this sample produce the same CDR3. The chain is built from TRBV2 and TRBJ2-5, with D uncertain. The CDR3 runs 11 residues. V gave up 6 bases and J gave up 5 bases, with 7 bases separating them. Germline V gene data show CDR1 as SNHLY and CDR2 as FYNNEI. The CDR3, as DNA: TGTGCCAGCAGGGTAGGGGAGACCCAGTACTTC. Its translation: CASRVGETQYF.

CDR3 DNA sequence: TGTGCCAGCAGCTTCGATACGAATGAGCAGTTCTTC. Its protein product is CASSFDTNEQFF. This sequence joins TRBV5-6 and TRBJ2-1, with D unresolved. Per germline, CDR1 SGHDT and CDR2 YYEEEE. This CDR3 has 12 residues. Trimming took 2 bases from V and 7 from J, leaving 7 bases between them.

Turning to this clone: This same CDR3 is encoded by further DNA sequences in the sample. The chain is built from TRBV7-9 and TRBJ2-7, with 7 bases lining up with TRBD1. The CDR3 runs 14 residues. Germline CDR1 and CDR2: SEHNR and FQNEAQ (reference sequence). Trimming took 5 bases from V and 0 from J; bases not matched to a gene: 4. In DNA, the CDR3 is TGTGCCAGCAGCCCCCGACAGGGCTCCTACGAGCAGTACTTC. Translation gives CASSPRQGSYEQYF.

The chain carries TRBV29-1 and TRBJ2-7; 7 bases match TRBD2. Germline CDR1 SQVTM, CDR2 ANQGSEA. V dropped 4 bases and J dropped 2; count of bases not matched to a gene: 5. There are 13 residues in the CDR3. For the CDR3, the DNA is TGCAGCGTTGCGGGGACTATTACCTACGAGCAGTACTTC. It codes for CSVAGTITYEQYF.

The V call is TRBV27, the J call TRBJ1-6; no reliable D call. With 2 bases removed from V and 6 bases from J, the gap between germline ends came to 14 bases. Germline V gives CDR1 MNHEY, CDR2 SMNVEV (reference sequence). The CDR3 loop spans 16 amino acids. CDR3 sequence (DNA): TGTGCCAGCAGTTTAGGGCTTCTGGGAGGTAATTCACCCCTCCACTTT. It translates to CASSLGLLGGNSPLHF.